This entry features one T cell receptor (beta chain) sequence. These data are taken from a study of patients and donors after allogeneic stem cell transplantation. TCRdb analysed the RT-PCR reads with MiXCR anew, one entry per CDR3 protein. The sample lists about a million distinct CDR3 sequences; about a sixth were seen once. The CDR3 sequence is 14 residues long. The germline gives CDR1 SGHTA, CDR2 FQGNSA. The junction had 6 bases not matched to a gene; V was cut back by 3 bases and J by 5 bases. The clonotype originates from a human donor who was either an allogeneic HSCT recipient or a stem cell or donor lymphocyte infusion donor (not recorded which). It is not recorded whose cells these are; they may come from a transplant donor. Sequences were obtained from blood, either unsorted or a sorted T cell fraction (not recorded which). This chain joins TRBV7-2 and TRBJ2-5, with 7 nucleotides matching TRBD1. CDR3 amino acids: CASSFKDRVETQYF. The CDR3 coding sequence is TGTGCCAGCAGCTTCAAAGACAGGGTTGAGACCCAGTACTTC. Full variable domain (missing parts from reference TRBV7-2 and TRBJ2-5): GAGVSQSPSNKVTEKGKDVELRCDPISGHTALYWYRQSLGQGLEFLIYFQGNSAPDKSGLPSDRFSAERTGGSVSTLTIQRTQQEDSAVYLCASSFKDRVETQYFGPGTRLLVL.